The 23 T cell receptor beta chains presented below share a single source sample, sequenced in a study of post-analysis software for immune sequencing data. Incorporated into the TCR beta cDNA libraries were unique molecular identifiers, which served to reduce PCR and sequencing biases. TCRdb re-called the PCR reads through MiXCR, storing one row per CDR3 protein. This table holds over 300,000 distinct CDR3 sequences, around 33% found once. Their specific antigens are unknown. Broader study findings: In patients, about five TRBV segments were more frequent than in controls, with TRBV5-6, TRBV5-1 and TRBV20-1 among them.

Sequencing used blood. These receptors were obtained from a girl aged 5 to 17 with multiple sclerosis.

This clonotype showed up just a few times. This chain links TRBV3-1 with TRBJ2-6; D unclear. The V gene's germline CDR1 is LGHDT and CDR2 YNNKEL (reference sequence). The CDR3 covers 16 residues. V lost 0 bases and J lost 0, with 6 bases in between. The CDR3 coding sequence is TGTGCCAGCAGCCAAGAGGGCCGCTCTGGGGCCAACGTCCTGACTTTC. Translating gives CASSQEGRSGANVLTF.

Written as DNA, the CDR3 is TGCAGCGGACAAGGGACTAGCGGGGAGGACGTGCGAAAGCAGTTCTTC. It is translated as CSGQGTSGEDVRKQFF. The gene calls are TRBV29-1 and TRBJ2-1, with 13 bases that match TRBD2. The CDR3 is made up of 16 amino acids. Germline CDR1 and CDR2: SQVTM and ANQGSEA. V trimming: 7 bases; J trimming: 11 bases; junction bases outside the gene matches: 17.

This rearrangement joins TRBV30 to TRBJ1-2; D gene unclear. The CDR3 is made up of 12 amino acids. The germline CDR1 and CDR2 sequences are GTSNPN and SVGIG (reference sequence). V was pared by 2 bases and J by 7 bases, with 11 bases between. CDR3 DNA sequence: TGTGCCTGGAGTACGATGACGGGTGGCTACACCTTC. As protein: CAWSTMTGGYTF.

The gene calls are TRBV20-1 and TRBJ2-3; the D gene is possibly TRBD2 (7 bases). V was cut by 3 bases and J by 4 bases, with 14 bases left in between. The CDR3 is 14 amino acids. Germline lookup yields CDR1 DFQATT and CDR2 SNEGSKA (reference sequence). CDR3 region: CSARQGGAADTQYF. CDR3 bases: TGCAGTGCTAGGCAAGGGGGGGCAGCAGATACGCAGTATTTT.

This clonotype was seen a handful of times. The V call is TRBV20-1, the J call TRBJ2-3; 11 bases agree with TRBD2. J gave up 3 bases and V 0 bases, and 8 bases lay outside the gene matches. CDR3 length: 17 amino acids. Germline V gene lookup returns CDR1 DFQATT and CDR2 SNEGSKA (reference sequence). The CDR3 loop is CSARDLELAGETDTQYF. The CDR3 DNA reads as TGCAGTGCTAGAGATCTTGAACTAGCGGGGGAGACAGATACGCAGTATTTT.

This chain connects TRBV4-1 to TRBJ1-2, with TRBD1 identical over 7 bases. This CDR3 comprises 14 residues. The germline V gene has CDR1 MGHRA and CDR2 YSYEKL. Germline trimming cut 4 bases from V and 4 bases from J; bases unmatched to any gene: 6. DNA for the CDR3: TGCGCCAGCAGCCCGGGGGCAGGGGGCTATGGCTACACCTTC. Residues: CASSPGAGGYGYTF.

This clonotype showed up just a few times. CDR3 loop: CASSFFGLEETQYF. The CDR3 DNA is TGTGCCAGCAGCTTCTTCGGACTAGAAGAGACCCAGTACTTC. This chain connects TRBV12-3 or TRBV12-4 to TRBJ2-5, with 7 bases that match TRBD2. The CDR3 contains 14 residues. With V trimmed by 6 bases and J by 3 bases, 7 bases remained unmatched.

This clonotype was picked up a small number of times. Here the CDR3 DNA reads TGTGCCAGCAGCTTAGTTGGGACTGGAGGAGATACGCAGTATTTT. It specifies CASSLVGTGGDTQYF. The chain joins TRBV7-8 to TRBJ2-3, with D perhaps TRBD2 (6 bases). Between the trimmed V and J ends, which lost 1 base and 5 bases, there was a span of 13 bases. The CDR3 has 15 residues. Germline CDR1 is SGHVS and CDR2 is FQNEAQ.

The chain carries TRBV5-1 and TRBJ2-3, with D unresolved. V was pared by 0 bases and J by 1 base, with 9 bases between. The CDR3 contains 15 residues. Germline CDR1 SGHRS, CDR2 YFSETQ. The CDR3 DNA sequence: TGCGCCAGCAGCTTGGAAACCCCTGGCACAGATACGCAGTATTTT. Residues: CASSLETPGTDTQYF.

This clonotype was counted a few times. The CDR3: CSVEPGGSLETQFF. The DNA of the CDR3 is TGCAGCGTTGAGCCCGGGGGCAGTTTGGAGACCCAGTTCTTC. The V gene is TRBV29-1, the J gene TRBJ2-1; possibly TRBD1 or TRBD2 for D (6 bases each). CDR1 and CDR2 (germline): SQVTM, ANQGSEA. This CDR3 region has 14 residues. V lost 3 bases to trimming and J lost 13 bases, with 22 bases between them.

The rearrangement uses TRBV5-4 and TRBJ2-5, with 9 bases matching TRBD1. The J call could be wrong; TRBJ2-7 is a better fit for the DNA end. Germline CDR1 and CDR2: SGHNT and YYREEE (reference sequence). CDR3 length equals 16 residues. The CDR3 coding sequence is TGTGCCAGCAGCTTCTCGGACAGGGGACCTGGGTACGAGCAGTACTTC. Amino acid sequence: CASSFSDRGPGYEQYF.

CDR3 sequence: CASSQESVRFF. The CDR3 DNA reads as TGCGCCAGCAGCCAAGAAAGTGTACGGTTCTTC. This rearrangement joins TRBV4-1 to TRBJ2-1; D remains unclear. Trimming cost V 0 bases and J 15 bases, with 9 bases left between them. The germline gives CDR1 MGHRA, CDR2 YSYEKL. The CDR3 length is 11 residues.

This clonotype showed up many times. This chain joins TRBV29-1 and TRBJ2-7; tentatively, D is TRBD1 (6 bases). V lost 7 bases to trimming and J lost 1 base, with 14 bases between them. This CDR3 spans 13 amino acids. Germline-derived CDR1 and CDR2 are SQVTM and ANQGSEA. The CDR3 sequence is CSANRVGSYEQYF. In DNA, the CDR3 is TGCAGCGCCAACAGGGTAGGGTCCTACGAGCAGTACTTC.

This clonotype was seen a few times. This rearrangement joins TRBV20-1 to TRBJ1-2, with D possibly matching TRBD1 (5 bases). Trimming cost V 6 bases and J 3 bases, with 14 bases left between them. Germline V CDR1 and CDR2: DFQATT, SNEGSKA (reference sequence). This CDR3 is 13 amino acids long. The CDR3 DNA reads as TGCAGTGCCCGCGCCGGGGGTGACTATGGCTACACCTTC. Translated, it gives CSARAGGDYGYTF.

The chain employs TRBV27 and TRBJ2-4; D perhaps matches TRBD1 (5 bases). This CDR3 has 15 residues. Trimming left V 0 bases short and J 8 bases short, with 14 bases between. Per the germline V gene, CDR1 is MNHEY and CDR2 is SMNVEV (reference sequence). Here the CDR3 DNA reads TGTGCCAGCAGTTTATCGATCACAGGTCGACACATTCAGTACTTC. Translating gives CASSLSITGRHIQYF.

The rearrangement links TRBV20-1 to TRBJ1-2; 7 positions agree with TRBD1. The CDR3 loop spans 16 amino acids. V lost 0 bases and J lost 4; bases outside the gene matches: 11. From germline, CDR1 is DFQATT and CDR2 SNEGSKA (reference sequence). CDR3 in DNA: TGCAGTGCTAGAGATATTTCGCCAGGGGGAACCTATGGCTACACCTTC. Translated, it gives CSARDISPGGTYGYTF.

V usage is TRBV6-2 or TRBV6-3 and J usage is TRBJ2-1; the D call may be TRBD1 or TRBD2 (6 bases each). V was pared by 0 bases and J by 4 bases, with 19 bases between. The CDR3 is made up of 18 amino acids. Looked up from germline, CDR1 is MNHEY and CDR2 is SVGEGT. The CDR3 protein is CASSYSKGGSGAYNEQFF. The CDR3 coding sequence is TGTGCCAGCAGTTACTCGAAAGGGGGTAGCGGAGCATACAATGAGCAGTTCTTC.

This clonotype showed up just a few times. V gene TRBV5-1 combines with J gene TRBJ1-5, with D perhaps TRBD1 (5 bases). This CDR3 has 15 amino acids. V dropped 0 bases and J dropped 1 base, with 8 bases sitting between them. Germline CDR1 reads SGHRS; CDR2 reads YFSETQ. The CDR3 nucleotides are TGCGCCAGCAGCTTGGGTTCAGGGAGCAATCAGCCCCAGCATTTT. It codes for CASSLGSGSNQPQHF.

The rearrangement joins TRBV7-3 to TRBJ2-5; D tentatively fits TRBD1 or TRBD2 (5 bases each). CDR1 is SGHTA, CDR2 FQGTGA, per germline. Deletions cut 5 bases from V and 0 bases from J, with 7 bases between. This CDR3 has 13 residues. This CDR3 is CASSRDHQETQYF. The CDR3, as DNA: TGTGCCAGCAGCCGGGACCACCAAGAGACCCAGTACTTC.

This clonotype was picked up a small number of times. Here the CDR3 DNA reads TGCAGTGCTCGGCGGTCCTCCTACGAGCAGTACTTC. Amino acid sequence: CSARRSSYEQYF. This rearrangement joins TRBV20-1 to TRBJ2-7; D not certain. V was trimmed by 5 bases and J by 0 bases, leaving 8 bases between them. CDR1 and CDR2 (germline): DFQATT, SNEGSKA (reference sequence). The CDR3 has 12 amino acids.

The chain employs TRBV7-2 and TRBJ2-1, with 12 bases that match TRBD2. Germline trimming cut 5 bases from V and 8 bases from J; bases unmatched to any gene: 10. From germline, CDR1 is SGHTA and CDR2 FQGNSA. CDR3 size: 16 residues. The CDR3 loop is CASSPFLAGGRDEQFF. For the CDR3, the DNA is TGTGCCAGCAGCCCGTTTCTAGCGGGGGGGCGCGATGAGCAGTTCTTC.

The chain joins TRBV4-2 to TRBJ2-1; D gene ambiguous. CDR1 and CDR2 from the germline V gene are LGHNA and YNFKEQ. CDR3 size: 14 residues. V was pared by 9 bases and J by 0 bases, with 12 bases between. This CDR3 is CASSSRSSYNEQFF. CDR3 coding DNA: TGTGCCAGTTCTTCTAGGAGCTCCTACAATGAGCAGTTCTTC.

The chain employs TRBV7-9 and TRBJ1-2; no definite D call. The germline gives CDR1 SEHNR, CDR2 FQNEAQ (reference sequence). Trimming took 2 bases from V and 4 from J, leaving 11 bases between them. CDR3 length equals 14 residues. The CDR3 DNA sequence: TGTGCCAGCAGCTTACGGGCCATGGGCTATGGCTACACCTTC. Translating gives CASSLRAMGYGYTF.